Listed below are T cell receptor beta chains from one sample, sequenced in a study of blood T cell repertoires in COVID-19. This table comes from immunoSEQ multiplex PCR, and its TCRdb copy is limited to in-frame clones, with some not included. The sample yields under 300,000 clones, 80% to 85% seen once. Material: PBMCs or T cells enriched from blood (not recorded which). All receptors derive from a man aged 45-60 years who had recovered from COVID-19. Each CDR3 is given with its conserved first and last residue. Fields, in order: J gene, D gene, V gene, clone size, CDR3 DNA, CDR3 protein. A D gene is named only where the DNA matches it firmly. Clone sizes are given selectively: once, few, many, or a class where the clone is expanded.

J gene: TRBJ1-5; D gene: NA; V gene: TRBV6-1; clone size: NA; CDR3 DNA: TGTGCCAGCAGTGACAGCTTCGCGGAGCCCCAGCATTTT; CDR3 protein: CASSDSFAEPQHF
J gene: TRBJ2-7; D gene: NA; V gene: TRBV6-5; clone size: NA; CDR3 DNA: TGTGCCAGCCCGTCCGGGTTCGAGCAGTACTTC; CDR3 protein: CASPSGFEQYF
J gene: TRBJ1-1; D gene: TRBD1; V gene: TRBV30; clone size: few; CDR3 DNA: TGTGCCTGGGGACAGGGGGGCACTGAAGCTTTCTTT; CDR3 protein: CAWGQGGTEAFF
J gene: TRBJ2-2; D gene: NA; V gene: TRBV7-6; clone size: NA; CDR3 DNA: TGTGCCAGCAGCTTAGCGGCTGGGGAGCTGTTTTTT; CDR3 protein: CASSLAAGELFF
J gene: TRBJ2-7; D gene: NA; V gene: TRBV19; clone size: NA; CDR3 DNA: TGTGCCAGTAGTTACGGGTCTTCCTACGAGCAGTACTTC; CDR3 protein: CASSYGSSYEQYF
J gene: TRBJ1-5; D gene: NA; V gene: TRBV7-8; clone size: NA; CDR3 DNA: TGTGCCAGCAACCCTCTCCAAGGGGGTAATAATCAGCCCCAGCATTTT; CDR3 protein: CASNPLQGGNNQPQHF
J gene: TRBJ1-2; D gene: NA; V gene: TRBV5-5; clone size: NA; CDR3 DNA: TGTGCCAGCAGCTTGGTTCGGTCAGGGGAGGGTGGCTACACCTTC; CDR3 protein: CASSLVRSGEGGYTF
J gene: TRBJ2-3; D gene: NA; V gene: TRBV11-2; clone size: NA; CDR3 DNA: TGTGCCAGCAGCTTTCGGTGGGGGACTAGCACAGATACGCAGTATTTT; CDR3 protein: CASSFRWGTSTDTQYF
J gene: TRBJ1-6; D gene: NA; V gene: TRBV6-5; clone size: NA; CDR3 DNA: TGTGCCAGCAGCCCCGAACAGGGTTCTTTTTCACCCCTCCACTTT; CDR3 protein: CASSPEQGSFSPLHF
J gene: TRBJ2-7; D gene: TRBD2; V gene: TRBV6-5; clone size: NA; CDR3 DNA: TGTGCCAGCAGTTCAGGACTAGCGGGAGAGCAGTACTTC; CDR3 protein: CASSSGLAGEQYF
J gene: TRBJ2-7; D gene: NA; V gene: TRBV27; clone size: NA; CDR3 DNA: TGTGCCAGCAGTTTGCAGGGCACTTACGAGCAGTACTTC; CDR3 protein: CASSLQGTYEQYF
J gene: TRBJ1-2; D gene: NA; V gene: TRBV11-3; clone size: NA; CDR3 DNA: TGTGCCAGCAGCGCCGGTGGTGGCTACACCTTC; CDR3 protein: CASSAGGGYTF
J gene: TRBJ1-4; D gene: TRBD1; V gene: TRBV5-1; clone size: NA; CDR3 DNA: TGCGCCAGCGGTCCGGGACAGTTTAATGAAAAACTGTTTTTT; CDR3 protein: CASGPGQFNEKLFF
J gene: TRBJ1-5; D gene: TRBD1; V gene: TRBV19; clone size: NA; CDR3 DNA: TGTGCCAGTAGAACCGGGACAGGAGTCGGTCAGCCCCAGCATTTT; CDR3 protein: CASRTGTGVGQPQHF